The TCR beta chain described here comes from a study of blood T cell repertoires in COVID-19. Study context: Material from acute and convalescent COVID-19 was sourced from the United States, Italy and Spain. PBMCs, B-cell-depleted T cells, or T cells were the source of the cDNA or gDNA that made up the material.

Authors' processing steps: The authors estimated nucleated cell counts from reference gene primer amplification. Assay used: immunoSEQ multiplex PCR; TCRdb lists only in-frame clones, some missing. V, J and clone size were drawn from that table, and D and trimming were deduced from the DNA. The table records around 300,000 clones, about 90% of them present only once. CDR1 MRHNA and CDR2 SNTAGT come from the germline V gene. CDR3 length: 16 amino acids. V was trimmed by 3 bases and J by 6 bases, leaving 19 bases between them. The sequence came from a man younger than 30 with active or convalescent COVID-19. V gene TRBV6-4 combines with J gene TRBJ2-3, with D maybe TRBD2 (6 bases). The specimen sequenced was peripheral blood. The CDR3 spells CASSDMGGTGADTQYF. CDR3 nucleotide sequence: TGTGCCAGCAGTGATATGGGAGGTACTGGGGCCGATACGCAGTATTTT.